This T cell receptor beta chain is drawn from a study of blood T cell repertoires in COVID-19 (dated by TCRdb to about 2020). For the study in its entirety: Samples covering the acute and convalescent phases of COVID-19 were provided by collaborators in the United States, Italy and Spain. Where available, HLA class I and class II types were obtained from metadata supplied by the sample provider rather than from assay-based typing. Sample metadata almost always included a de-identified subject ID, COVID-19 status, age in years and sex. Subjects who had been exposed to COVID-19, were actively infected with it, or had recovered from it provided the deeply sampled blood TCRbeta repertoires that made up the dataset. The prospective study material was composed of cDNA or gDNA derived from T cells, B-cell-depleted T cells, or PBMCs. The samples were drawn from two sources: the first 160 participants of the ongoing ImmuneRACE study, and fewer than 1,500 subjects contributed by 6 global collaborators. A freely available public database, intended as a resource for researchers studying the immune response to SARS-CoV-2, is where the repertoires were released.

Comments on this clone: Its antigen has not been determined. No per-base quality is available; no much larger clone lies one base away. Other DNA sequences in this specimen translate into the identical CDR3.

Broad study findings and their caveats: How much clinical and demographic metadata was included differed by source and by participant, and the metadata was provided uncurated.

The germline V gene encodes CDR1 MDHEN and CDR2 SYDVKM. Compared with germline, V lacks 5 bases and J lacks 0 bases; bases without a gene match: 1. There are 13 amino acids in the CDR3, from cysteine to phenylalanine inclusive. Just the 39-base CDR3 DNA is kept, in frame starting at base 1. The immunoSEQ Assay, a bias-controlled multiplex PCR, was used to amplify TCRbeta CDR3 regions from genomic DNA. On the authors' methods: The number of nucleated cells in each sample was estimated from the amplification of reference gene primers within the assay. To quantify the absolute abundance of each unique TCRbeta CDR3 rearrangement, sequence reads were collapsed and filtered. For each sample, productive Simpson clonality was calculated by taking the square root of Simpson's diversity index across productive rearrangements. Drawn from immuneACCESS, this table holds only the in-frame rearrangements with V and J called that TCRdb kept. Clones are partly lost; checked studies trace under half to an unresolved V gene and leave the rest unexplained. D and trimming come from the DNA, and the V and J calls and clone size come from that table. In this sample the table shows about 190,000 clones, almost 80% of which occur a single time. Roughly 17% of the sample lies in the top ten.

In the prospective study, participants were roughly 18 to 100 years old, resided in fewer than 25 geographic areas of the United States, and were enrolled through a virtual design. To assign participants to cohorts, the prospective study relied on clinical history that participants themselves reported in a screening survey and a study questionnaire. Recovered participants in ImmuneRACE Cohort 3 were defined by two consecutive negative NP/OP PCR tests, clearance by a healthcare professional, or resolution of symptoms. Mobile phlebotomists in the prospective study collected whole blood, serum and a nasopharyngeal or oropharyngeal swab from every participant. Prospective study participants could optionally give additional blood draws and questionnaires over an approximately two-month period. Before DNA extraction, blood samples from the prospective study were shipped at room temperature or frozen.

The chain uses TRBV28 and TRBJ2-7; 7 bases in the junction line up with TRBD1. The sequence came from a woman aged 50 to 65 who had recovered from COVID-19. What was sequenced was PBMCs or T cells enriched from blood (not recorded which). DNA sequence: TGTGCCAGCAGTCGACAGGGCTCCTACGAGCAGTACTTC. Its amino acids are CASSRQGSYEQYF.